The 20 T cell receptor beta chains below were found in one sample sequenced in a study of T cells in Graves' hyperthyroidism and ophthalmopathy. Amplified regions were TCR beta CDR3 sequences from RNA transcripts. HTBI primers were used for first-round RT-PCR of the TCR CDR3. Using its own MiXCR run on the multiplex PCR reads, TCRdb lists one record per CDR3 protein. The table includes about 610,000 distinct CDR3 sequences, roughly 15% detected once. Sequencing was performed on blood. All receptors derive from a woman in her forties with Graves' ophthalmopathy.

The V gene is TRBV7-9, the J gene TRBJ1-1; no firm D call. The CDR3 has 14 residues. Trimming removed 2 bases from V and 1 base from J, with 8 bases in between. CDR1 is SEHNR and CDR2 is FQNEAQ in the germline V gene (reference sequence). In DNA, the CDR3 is TGTGCCAGCAGCTTACAAGATGCGAACACTGAAGCTTTCTTT. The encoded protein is CASSLQDANTEAFF.

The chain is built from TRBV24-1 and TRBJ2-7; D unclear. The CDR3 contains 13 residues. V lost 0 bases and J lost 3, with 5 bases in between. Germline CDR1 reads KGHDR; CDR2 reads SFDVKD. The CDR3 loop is CATSDLAGYEQYF. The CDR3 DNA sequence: TGTGCCACCAGTGATTTGGCAGGCTACGAGCAGTACTTC.

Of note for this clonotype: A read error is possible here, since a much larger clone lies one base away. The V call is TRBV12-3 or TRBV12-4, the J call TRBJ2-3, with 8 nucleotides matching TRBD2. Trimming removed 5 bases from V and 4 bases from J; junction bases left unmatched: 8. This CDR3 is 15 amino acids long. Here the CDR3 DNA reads TGTGCCAGCAGTCCCCGGGGGGGGTGGGCAGATACGCAGTATTTT. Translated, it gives CASSPRGGWADTQYF.

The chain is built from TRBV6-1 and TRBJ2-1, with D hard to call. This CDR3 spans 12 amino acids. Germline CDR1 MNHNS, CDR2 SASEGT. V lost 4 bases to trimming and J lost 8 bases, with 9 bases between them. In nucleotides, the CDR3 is TGTGCCAGCAGTGCCTCAGGAGATGAGCAGTTCTTC. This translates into CASSASGDEQFF.

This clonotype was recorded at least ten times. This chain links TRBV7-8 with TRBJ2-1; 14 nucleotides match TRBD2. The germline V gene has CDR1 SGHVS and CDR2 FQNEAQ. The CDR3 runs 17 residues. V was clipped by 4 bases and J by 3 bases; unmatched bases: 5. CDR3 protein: CASSSSTSGRVYNEQFF. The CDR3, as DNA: TGTGCCAGCAGCTCCTCGACTAGCGGGAGGGTCTACAATGAGCAGTTCTTC.

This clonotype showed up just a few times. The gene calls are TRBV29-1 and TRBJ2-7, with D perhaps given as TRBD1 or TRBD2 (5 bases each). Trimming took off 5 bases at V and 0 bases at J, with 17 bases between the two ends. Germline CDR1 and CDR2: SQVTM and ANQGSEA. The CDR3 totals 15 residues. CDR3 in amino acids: CSVPRSGTDSYEQYF. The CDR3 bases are TGCAGCGTTCCCAGGTCCGGGACGGACTCCTACGAGCAGTACTTC.

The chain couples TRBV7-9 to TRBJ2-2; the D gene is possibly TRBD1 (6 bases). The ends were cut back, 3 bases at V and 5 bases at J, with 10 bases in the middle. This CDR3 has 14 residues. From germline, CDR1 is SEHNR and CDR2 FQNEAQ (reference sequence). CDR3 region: CASSFTQGTGELFF. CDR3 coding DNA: TGTGCCAGCAGCTTTACACAGGGAACCGGGGAGCTGTTTTTT.

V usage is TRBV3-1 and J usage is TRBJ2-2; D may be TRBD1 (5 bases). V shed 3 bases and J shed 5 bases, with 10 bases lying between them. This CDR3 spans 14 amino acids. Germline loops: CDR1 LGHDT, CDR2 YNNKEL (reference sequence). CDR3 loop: CASSHQGWTGELFF. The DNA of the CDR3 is TGTGCCAGCAGCCACCAGGGTTGGACCGGGGAGCTGTTTTTT.

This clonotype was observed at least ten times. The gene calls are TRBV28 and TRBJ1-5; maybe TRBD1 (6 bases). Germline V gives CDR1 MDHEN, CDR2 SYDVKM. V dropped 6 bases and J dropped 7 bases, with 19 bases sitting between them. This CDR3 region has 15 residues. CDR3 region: CASREPGARGQPQHF. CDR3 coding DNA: TGTGCCAGCAGGGAACCAGGGGCACGGGGGCAGCCCCAGCATTTT.

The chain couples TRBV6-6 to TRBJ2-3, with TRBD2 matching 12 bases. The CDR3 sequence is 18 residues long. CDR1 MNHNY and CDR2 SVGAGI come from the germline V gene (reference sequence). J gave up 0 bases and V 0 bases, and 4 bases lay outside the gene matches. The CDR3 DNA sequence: TGTGCCAGCAGTTACTCGACTAGCGGGGGAACTAGCACAGATACGCAGTATTTT. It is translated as CASSYSTSGGTSTDTQYF.

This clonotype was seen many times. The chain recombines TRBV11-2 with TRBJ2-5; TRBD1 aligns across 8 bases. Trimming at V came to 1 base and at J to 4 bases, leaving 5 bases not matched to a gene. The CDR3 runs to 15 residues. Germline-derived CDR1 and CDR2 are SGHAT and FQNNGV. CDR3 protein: CASSLVQGAVETQYF. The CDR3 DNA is TGTGCCAGCAGCTTAGTCCAGGGGGCTGTAGAGACCCAGTACTTC. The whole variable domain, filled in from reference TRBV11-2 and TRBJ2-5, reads EAGVAQSPRYKIIEKRQSVAFWCNPISGHATLYWYQQILGQGPKLLIQFQNNGVVDDSQLPKDRFSAERLKGVDSTLKIQPAKLEDSAVYLCASSLVQGAVETQYFGPGTRLLVL.

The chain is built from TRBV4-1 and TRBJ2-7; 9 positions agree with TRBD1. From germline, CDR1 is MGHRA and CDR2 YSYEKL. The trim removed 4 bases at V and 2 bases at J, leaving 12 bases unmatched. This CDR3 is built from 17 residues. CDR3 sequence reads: CASSPGTGSSLTYEQYF. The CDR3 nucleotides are TGCGCCAGCAGCCCCGGGACAGGGTCCAGCTTAACCTACGAGCAGTACTTC.

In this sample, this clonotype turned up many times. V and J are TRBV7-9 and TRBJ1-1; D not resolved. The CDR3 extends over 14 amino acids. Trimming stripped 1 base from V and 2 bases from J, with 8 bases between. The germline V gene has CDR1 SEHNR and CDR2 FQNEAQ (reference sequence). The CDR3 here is CASSLEAPNTEAFF. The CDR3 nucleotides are TGTGCCAGCAGCTTAGAGGCCCCTAACACTGAAGCTTTCTTT.

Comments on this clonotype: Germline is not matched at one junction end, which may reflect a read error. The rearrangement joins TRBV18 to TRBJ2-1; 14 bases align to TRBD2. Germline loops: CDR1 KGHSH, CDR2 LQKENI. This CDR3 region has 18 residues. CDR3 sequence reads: CASSPRLAGGIEDNGQFF. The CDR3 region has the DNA TGTGCCAGCTCCCCTCGACTAGCGGGAGGGATAGAGGACAATGGGCAGTTCTTC.

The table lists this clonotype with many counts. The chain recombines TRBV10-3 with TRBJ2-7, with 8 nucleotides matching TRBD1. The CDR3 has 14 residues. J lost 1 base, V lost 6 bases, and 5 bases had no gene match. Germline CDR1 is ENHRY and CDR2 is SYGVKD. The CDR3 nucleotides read TGTGCCATCAGGGGACAGGAACCTTCCTACGAGCAGTACTTC. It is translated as CAIRGQEPSYEQYF.

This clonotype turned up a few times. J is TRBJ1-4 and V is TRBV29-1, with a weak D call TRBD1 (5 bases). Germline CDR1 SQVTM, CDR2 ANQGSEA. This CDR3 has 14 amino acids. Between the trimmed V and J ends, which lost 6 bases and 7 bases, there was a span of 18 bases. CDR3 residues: CSVGSGLLSEKLFF. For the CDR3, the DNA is TGCAGCGTGGGCTCGGGACTACTTTCTGAAAAACTGTTTTTT.

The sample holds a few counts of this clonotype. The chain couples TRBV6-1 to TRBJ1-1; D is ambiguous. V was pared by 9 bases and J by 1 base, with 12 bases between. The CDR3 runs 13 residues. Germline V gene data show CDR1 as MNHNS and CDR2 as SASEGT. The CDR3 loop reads CASGWQRNTEAFF. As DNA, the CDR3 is TGTGCCAGTGGGTGGCAGCGGAACACTGAAGCTTTCTTT.

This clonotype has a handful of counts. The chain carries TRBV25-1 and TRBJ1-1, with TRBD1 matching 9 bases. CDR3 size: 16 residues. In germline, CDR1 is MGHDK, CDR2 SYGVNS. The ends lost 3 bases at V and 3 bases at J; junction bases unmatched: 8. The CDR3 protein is CASSDAAGTGYTEAFF. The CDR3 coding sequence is TGTGCCAGCAGTGACGCCGCCGGGACAGGGTACACTGAAGCTTTCTTT. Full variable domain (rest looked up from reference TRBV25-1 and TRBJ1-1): EADIYQTPRYLVIGTGKKITLECSQTMGHDKMYWYQQDPGMELHLIHYSYGVNSTEKGDLSSESTVSRIRTEHFPLTLESARPSHTSQYLCASSDAAGTGYTEAFFGQGTRLTVV.

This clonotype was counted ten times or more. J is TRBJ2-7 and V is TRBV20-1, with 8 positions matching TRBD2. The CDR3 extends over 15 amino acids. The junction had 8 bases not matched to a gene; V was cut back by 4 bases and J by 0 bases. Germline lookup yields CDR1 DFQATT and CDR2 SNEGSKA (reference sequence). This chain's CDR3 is CSATPHSGSSYEQYF. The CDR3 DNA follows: TGCAGTGCTACCCCCCACAGCGGGAGCTCCTACGAGCAGTACTTC.

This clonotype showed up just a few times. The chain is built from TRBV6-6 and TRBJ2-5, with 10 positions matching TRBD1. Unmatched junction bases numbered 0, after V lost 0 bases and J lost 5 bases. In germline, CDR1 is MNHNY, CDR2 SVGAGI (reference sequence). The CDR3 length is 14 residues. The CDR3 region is CASSYSDRGETQYF. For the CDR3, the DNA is TGTGCCAGCAGTTACTCGGACAGGGGGGAGACCCAGTACTTC.